The 22 T cell receptor beta chains below all came from one sample that was sequenced in a study of T cell responses to AZD1222 COVID-19 vaccine. TCRdb's table, derived via immunoSEQ multiplex PCR, lists solely in-frame clones and lacks some. This table holds roughly 100,000 clones, roughly 91% found once. The sequencing here drew on peripheral blood, taken on day 0 of AZD1222 vaccination. The origin of the receptors is an adult in good health.

This sequence joins TRBV3-1 (or the pseudogene TRBV3-2) and TRBJ2-3; D not resolved. Trimming took off 1 base at V and 4 bases at J, with 6 bases between the two ends. Germline assignment: CDR1 LGHDT and CDR2 YNNKEL (reference sequence). This CDR3 is built from 13 residues. The CDR3: CASSQAWADTQYF. For the CDR3, the DNA is TGTGCCAGCAGCCAAGCTTGGGCAGATACGCAGTATTTT.

This chain uses TRBV3-1 (or the pseudogene TRBV3-2) with TRBJ2-7; no clear D gene. Germline V gives CDR1 LGHDT, CDR2 YNNKEL (reference sequence). The CDR3 has 11 residues. V lost 5 bases and J 2 bases, leaving 4 bases between the germline ends. The chain's CDR3 is CASSRTYEQYF. The CDR3 DNA sequence: TGTGCCAGCAGCAGAACCTACGAGCAGTACTTC.

This clone was counted only a few times. The V gene is TRBV5-6, the J gene TRBJ1-2; D is perhaps TRBD1 (6 bases). CDR1 and CDR2 (germline): SGHDT, YYEEEE. The germline V and J ends were trimmed by 5 bases and 6 bases, with 17 bases remaining between them. There are 14 residues in the CDR3. The CDR3 here is CASRSWGRGNGYTF. The CDR3 DNA follows: TGTGCCAGCAGGTCTTGGGGGCGAGGGAATGGCTACACCTTC.

V is TRBV6-5 and J is TRBJ2-7; maybe TRBD1 (5 bases). V was cut by 7 bases and J by 6 bases, with 16 bases left in between. Germline V gene sequence: CDR1 MNHEY, CDR2 SVGAGI. The CDR3 is 13 amino acids. The CDR3 sequence: CASTQLDTAEQYF. The CDR3 nucleotides are TGTGCCAGCACCCAACTGGACACTGCCGAGCAGTACTTC.

The chain recombines TRBV4-2 with TRBJ1-4, with TRBD1 as a possible D gene (5 bases). The germline V gene encodes CDR1 LGHNA and CDR2 YNFKEQ. The V end was cut by 0 bases, the J end by 17 bases, with 16 bases between. This CDR3 is built from 13 residues. This CDR3 is CASSQDGAGFGFF. The CDR3 DNA reads TGTGCCAGCAGCCAAGATGGGGCAGGGTTCGGATTTTTT.

This chain joins TRBV2 and TRBJ2-1; maybe TRBD1 (8 bases). The ends were cut back, 6 bases at V and 6 bases at J, with 18 bases in the middle. Germline V CDR1 and CDR2: SNHLY, FYNNEI. The CDR3 loop spans 15 amino acids. The CDR3 sequence: CASSKESGTGNEQFF. The DNA of the CDR3 is TGTGCCAGCAGCAAGGAAAGCGGGACAGGCAATGAGCAGTTCTTC.

The chain uses TRBV18 and TRBJ2-1, with D tentatively TRBD1 or TRBD2 (5 bases each). The CDR3 extends over 17 amino acids. Germline V gene data show CDR1 as KGHSH and CDR2 as LQKENI. V was shortened by 4 bases and J by 0 bases, with 16 bases between the two germline ends. The CDR3 DNA is TGTGCCAGCTCACTCCTTGACAGCGGAGGCTCCTACAATGAGCAGTTCTTC. Amino acid sequence: CASSLLDSGGSYNEQFF.

The V call is TRBV15, the J call TRBJ1-4; 11 bases are a match to TRBD1. The germline V gene has CDR1 LNHNV and CDR2 YYDKDF (reference sequence). V was clipped by 0 bases and J by 8 bases; unmatched bases: 2. The CDR3 length is 15 residues. CDR3 DNA: TGTGCCACCAGCAGAGATGGACAGGGGGCGGAAAAACTGTTTTTT. This translates into CATSRDGQGAEKLFF.

J is TRBJ2-3 and V is TRBV5-4, with D possibly TRBD2 on 5 matching bases. The CDR3 consists of 14 residues. Trimming took off 0 bases at V and 0 bases at J, with 5 bases between the two ends. Germline loops: CDR1 SGHNT, CDR2 YYREEE (reference sequence). This chain's CDR3 is CASSLVASTDTQYF. The CDR3 coding sequence is TGTGCCAGCAGCTTGGTAGCGAGCACAGATACGCAGTATTTT.

CDR3 residues: CASSDSAGDRGTDTQYF. CDR3 nucleotides: TGTGCCAGCAGTGACTCCGCCGGGGACAGGGGCACAGATACGCAGTATTTT. The chain uses TRBV6-4 and TRBJ2-3; 9 bases fit TRBD1. The germline CDR1 and CDR2 sequences are MRHNA and SNTAGT. V lost 0 bases to trimming and J lost 1 base; unmatched junction nucleotides: 5. CDR3 length: 17 residues.

This CDR3 reads CASSLGRGENYEQYF. The CDR3 bases are TGTGCCAGCAGCTTAGGTCGAGGGGAGAACTACGAGCAGTACTTC. J is TRBJ2-7 and V is TRBV7-6; possibly TRBD1 or TRBD2 for D (5 bases each). Germline CDR1 and CDR2: SGHVS and FNYEAQ. Trimming shortened V by 1 base and J by 3 bases, and 13 bases separated the two germline ends. There are 15 residues in the CDR3.

This clone was observed once. The V gene is TRBV28, the J gene TRBJ1-4; possible D gene TRBD1, 6 bases. Germline V CDR1 and CDR2: MDHEN, SYDVKM. There are 15 residues in the CDR3. Trimming removed 8 bases from V and 3 bases from J, with 16 bases in between. Written as DNA, the CDR3 is TGTGCCAGCGGGGGCCGGGGGGGTGCTAATGAAAAACTGTTTTTT. Amino acids: CASGGRGGANEKLFF.

This clone has only a few counts. The chain couples TRBV19 to TRBJ1-2; tentatively, D is TRBD1 (6 bases). V lost 7 bases and J lost 4, with 25 bases in between. This CDR3 contains 17 residues. CDR1 is LNHDA, CDR2 SQIVND, per germline (reference sequence). The CDR3 is CASTQDPGQLNLYGYTF. CDR3 sequence (DNA): TGTGCCAGTACCCAAGACCCTGGACAGCTGAACCTCTATGGCTACACCTTC.

The chain links TRBV10-1 to TRBJ1-3; D gene ambiguous. CDR1 is WNHNN, CDR2 SYGVQD, per germline (reference sequence). The CDR3 has 12 residues. Trimming took off 7 bases at V and 4 bases at J, with 8 bases between the two ends. The CDR3 DNA follows: TGCGCCAGCATTCTTGGCGGAAACACCATATATTTT. Protein product: CASILGGNTIYF.

The J gene is TRBJ2-7, the V gene TRBV10-3, with a tentative D call TRBD2 (5 bases). Germline V lookup: CDR1 ENHRY, CDR2 SYGVKD. This CDR3 is built from 14 residues. V lost 5 bases and J lost 3, with 14 bases in between. Written as DNA, the CDR3 is TGTGCCATCAGTCCGGGGTCACGACACTACGAGCAGTACTTC. Its protein product is CAISPGSRHYEQYF.

The chain uses TRBV27 and TRBJ2-7; no clear D. The germline V gene has CDR1 MNHEY and CDR2 SMNVEV (reference sequence). CDR3 length: 16 amino acids. V was shortened by 2 bases and J by 5 bases, with 19 bases between the two germline ends. This CDR3 reads CASSLKYDFTGNEQYF. The CDR3 nucleotides are TGTGCCAGCAGTTTAAAGTATGACTTTACTGGGAACGAGCAGTACTTC.

The chain combines TRBV9 with TRBJ2-1; 14 nucleotides line up with TRBD2. The germline CDR1 and CDR2 sequences are SGDLS and YYNGEE. This CDR3 has 20 residues. V lost 0 bases, J lost 4 bases, and 12 bases stayed unmatched. Written as DNA, the CDR3 is TGTGCCAGCAGCGTAGCCGCCGGACTAGCGGGAGGCCGGGTATACAATGAGCAGTTCTTC. As protein: CASSVAAGLAGGRVYNEQFF.

The V call is TRBV15, the J call TRBJ1-1; D unclear. The CDR3 has 15 residues. Trimming removed 0 bases from V and 6 bases from J, with 14 bases in between. Germline V gives CDR1 LNHNV, CDR2 YYDKDF (reference sequence). The CDR3 protein is CATSRDKWRVAEAFF. CDR3 nucleotide sequence: TGTGCCACCAGCAGAGATAAGTGGAGAGTTGCTGAAGCTTTCTTT. Full variable domain (rest looked up from reference TRBV15 and TRBJ1-1): DAMVIQNPRYQVTQFGKPVTLSCSQTLNHNVMYWYQQKSSQAPKLLFHYYDKDFNNEADTPDNFQSRRPNTSFCFLDIRSPGLGDTAMYLCATSRDKWRVAEAFFGQGTRLTVV.

As DNA, the CDR3 is TGTGCCAGCAGCTCGGAGGGATATAGCAATCAGCCCCAGCATTTT. Its translation is CASSSEGYSNQPQHF. V usage is TRBV7-2 and J usage is TRBJ1-5; D is uncertain. Trimming left V 4 bases short and J 0 bases short, with 10 bases between. This CDR3 is built from 15 residues. Per germline, CDR1 SGHTA and CDR2 FQGNSA.

This chain uses TRBV7-9 with TRBJ1-1; 7 positions agree with TRBD1. The CDR3 extends over 18 amino acids. CDR1 and CDR2 (germline): SEHNR, FQNEAQ (reference sequence). With V trimmed by 1 base and J by 2 bases, 13 bases remained unmatched. CDR3 sequence (DNA): TGTGCCAGCAGCTTAGGACCCGGGGGACAGACGATCAACACTGAAGCTTTCTTT. It encodes CASSLGPGGQTINTEAFF. Full variable domain (rest looked up from reference TRBV7-9 and TRBJ1-1): DTGVSQNPRHKITKRGQNVTFRCDPISEHNRLYWYRQTLGQGPEFLTYFQNEAQLEKSRLLSDRFSAERPKGSFSTLEIQRTEQGDSAMYLCASSLGPGGQTINTEAFFGQGTRLTVV.

This chain joins TRBV28 and TRBJ1-1; 9 bases agree with TRBD1. The germline V gene encodes CDR1 MDHEN and CDR2 SYDVKM. Losses at the gene ends were 9 bases for V and 5 bases for J; bases not matched to a gene: 10. The CDR3 spans 14 residues. Here the CDR3 DNA reads TGTGCCAGTCGCGCCGGGACAGGGAAAACTGAAGCTTTCTTT. It codes for CASRAGTGKTEAFF.

V is TRBV4-3 and J is TRBJ2-7; D is perhaps TRBD2 (6 bases). V was pared by 0 bases and J by 6 bases, with 18 bases between. The CDR3 extends over 16 amino acids. Germline V gives CDR1 LGHNA, CDR2 YSLEER. The DNA for the CDR3 is TGCGCCAGCAGCCAAGATAAGGCCGGGAGAAGTGGCGAGCAGTACTTC. Its protein product is CASSQDKAGRSGEQYF.